This note documents a single T cell receptor (beta chain) sequence. Its antigen remains unknown. This specimen comes from a study of Ad26.COV2.S vaccination and SARS-CoV-2 variants. Background on the study: Intramuscular Ad26.COV2.S doses were given once or twice, 56 days apart.

Repertoires were generated with immunoSEQ multiplex PCR, while TCRdb's copy carries only in-frame clones and drops some. The sample holds 300,000 to 400,000 clones, approximately 84% seen once. Whole-study findings and limits: Reports say spike-specific CD8+ and CD4+ T cell responses covered substantial breadth after vaccination.

CDR3 size: 13 residues. Trimming took off 3 bases at V and 1 base at J, with 6 bases between the two ends. Stated treatment: about 20 received Ad26.COV2.S at low or high dose, single or two shots; about 5 received placebo; per-sample allocation not given. Collection of the samples took place on day 63 after the first injection of vaccine or placebo. Cohort 1b enrolled adults aged 18-55 years in Boston. The rearrangement joins TRBV12-3 or TRBV12-4 to TRBJ1-1; D remains ambiguous. This specimen consisted of peripheral blood, obtained in a trial of Ad26.COV2.S vaccine versus placebo. The source of this sequence is a person between 18 and 65 years old who received the Ad26.COV2.S COVID-19 vaccine or a placebo. CDR3 sequence: CASSFQQNTEAFF. The CDR3 nucleotides read TGTGCCAGCAGTTTCCAGCAGAACACTGAAGCTTTCTTT.